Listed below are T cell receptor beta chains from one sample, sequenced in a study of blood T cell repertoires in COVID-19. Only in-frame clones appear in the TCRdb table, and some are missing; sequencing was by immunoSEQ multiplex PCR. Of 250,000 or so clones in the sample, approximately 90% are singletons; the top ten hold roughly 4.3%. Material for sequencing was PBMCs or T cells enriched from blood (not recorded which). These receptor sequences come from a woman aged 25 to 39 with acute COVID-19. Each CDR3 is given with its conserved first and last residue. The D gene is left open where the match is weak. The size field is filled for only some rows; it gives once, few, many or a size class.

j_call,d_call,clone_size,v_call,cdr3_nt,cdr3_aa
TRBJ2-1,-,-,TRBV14,TGTGCCAGCAGCCAAGATCTAGCGTTCGGTGAGCAGTTCTTC,CASSQDLAFGEQFF
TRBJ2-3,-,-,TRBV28,TGTGCCAGCAGTTTATCTGACAGCTTAGCAAACGCAGATACGCAGTATTTT,CASSLSDSLANADTQYF
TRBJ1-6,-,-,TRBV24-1,TGTGCCACCAGTGGTAATTCTAATTCACCCCTCCACTTT,CATSGNSNSPLHF
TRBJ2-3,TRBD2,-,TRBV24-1,TGTGCCACCAGTGATACTAGCGGGTCGGTTGGAGATACGCAGTATTTT,CATSDTSGSVGDTQYF
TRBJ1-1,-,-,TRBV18,TGTGCCAGCTCACCACGTAAAATCGAGGCCACTGAAGCTTTCTTT,CASSPRKIEATEAFF
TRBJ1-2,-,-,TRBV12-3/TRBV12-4,TGTGCCAGCAGTTTAGGGACTCTCTATGGCTACACCTTC,CASSLGTLYGYTF
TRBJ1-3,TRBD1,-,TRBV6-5,TGTGCCAGCAGCGGACAGGGTGGAAACACCATATATTTT,CASSGQGGNTIYF
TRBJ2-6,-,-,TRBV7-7,TGTGCTAGCAGCCCCGCAGGGATAGGGGCCAACGTCCTGACTTTC,CASSPAGIGANVLTF
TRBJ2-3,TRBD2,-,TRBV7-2,TGTGCCAGCAGGTCGGGAGGGAGCACAGATACGCAGTATTTT,CASRSGGSTDTQYF
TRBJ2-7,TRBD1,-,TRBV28,TGTGCCAGCAAGGGGGCCCCTTACGAGCAGTACTTC,CASKGAPYEQYF
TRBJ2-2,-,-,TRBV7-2,TGTGCCAGCAGCCCGGCAGGTGGCACCGGGGAGCTGTTTTTT,CASSPAGGTGELFF
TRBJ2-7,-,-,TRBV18,TGTGCCAGCTCACCATCGTCGGACTTTCGGGCCTACGAGCAGTACTTC,CASSPSSDFRAYEQYF
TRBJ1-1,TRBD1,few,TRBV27,TGTGCCAGCAGTTTCCGGACAGGGGGCTTAGGTGAAGCTTTCTTT,CASSFRTGGLGEAFF
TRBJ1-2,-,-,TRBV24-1,TGTGCCACCAGTGATGCGGGACTCAGCTATGGCTACACCTTC,CATSDAGLSYGYTF
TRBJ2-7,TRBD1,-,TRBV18,TGTGCCAGCTCGCGGGACAGGGATCACGAGCAGTACTTC,CASSRDRDHEQYF
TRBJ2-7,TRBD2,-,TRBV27,TGTGCCAGCACCGCTGATTTCGGCGGGAGTAACGAGCAGTACTTC,CASTADFGGSNEQYF
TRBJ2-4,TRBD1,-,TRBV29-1,TGCAGCGTTGAAGATCCGAACCGAAGGGACAGGGGGACGGGAAACATTCAGTACTTC,CSVEDPNRRDRGTGNIQYF
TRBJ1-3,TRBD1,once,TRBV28,TGTGCCAGCAGTTTTCCCCCTAGGACAGGGGGAAACACCATATATTTT,CASSFPPRTGGNTIYF
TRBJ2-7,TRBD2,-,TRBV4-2,TGTGCCAGCAGCCAAGATCCGGGACTAGCGTGGGAGCAGTACTTC,CASSQDPGLAWEQYF
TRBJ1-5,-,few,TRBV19,TGTGCCAGTACCGGACAGTACAATCAGCCCCAGCATTTT,CASTGQYNQPQHF
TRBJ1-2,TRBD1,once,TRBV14,TGTGCCAGCAGCCGGACAGGGGAAGGCTACACCTTC,CASSRTGEGYTF
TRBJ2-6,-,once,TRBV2,TGTGCCAGCAGTGGGAGCTCTGGGGCCAACGTCCTGACTTTC,CASSGSSGANVLTF
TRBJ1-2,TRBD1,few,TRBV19,TGTGCCACCGGACAGGGGTACGGCTACACCTTC,CATGQGYGYTF
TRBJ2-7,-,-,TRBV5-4,TGTGCCAGCAATGGCGGTAGCTCCTACGAGCAGTACTTC,CASNGGSSYEQYF
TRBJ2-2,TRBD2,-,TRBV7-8,TGTGCCAGCAGCCTCCCCTCCCCGTGGATTATGACTAGCGAACCACCAACCGGGGAGCTGTTTTTT,CASSLPSPWIMTSEPPTGELFF
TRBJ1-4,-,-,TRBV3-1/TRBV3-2,TGTGCCAGCAGCCAAGAAAGAGCAACTAATGAAAAACTGTTTTTT,CASSQERATNEKLFF
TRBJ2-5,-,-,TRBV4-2,TGTGCCAGCAGCCAAAGCCAGACCCAGTACTTC,CASSQSQTQYF
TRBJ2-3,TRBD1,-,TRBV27,TGTGCCAGCAGAGAAACTCCCGGGACAGTGCCTGCAGATACGCAGTATTTT,CASRETPGTVPADTQYF
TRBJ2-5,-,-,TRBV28,TGTGCCAGCAGTTTTCCGGGTGGGACTGAAGAGACCCAGTACTTC,CASSFPGGTEETQYF
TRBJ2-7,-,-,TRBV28,TGTGCCAGCACCTCACAGGCCCACGAGCAGTACTTC,CASTSQAHEQYF
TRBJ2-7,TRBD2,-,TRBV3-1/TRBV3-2,TGTGCCAGCAGCCAAGCGTCCCTAGCGGGAGGGTACCCCTACGAGCAGTACTTC,CASSQASLAGGYPYEQYF
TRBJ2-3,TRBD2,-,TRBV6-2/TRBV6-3,TGTGCCAGCAGTTACGGGCTAGCGGGAGTACAAGATACGCAGTATTTT,CASSYGLAGVQDTQYF
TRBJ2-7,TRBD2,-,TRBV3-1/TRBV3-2,TGTGCCAGCAGCCACTCTCCGATAGGGACTAGCGGGAGGTACGAGCAGTACTTC,CASSHSPIGTSGRYEQYF
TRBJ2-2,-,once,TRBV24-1,TGTGCCACCAGTGATTTAGGAGGGACCGGGGAGCTGTTTTTT,CATSDLGGTGELFF
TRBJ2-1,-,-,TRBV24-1,TGTGCCACCAGTGACACAAATCCCCCCCAGGGGAGTGAGCAGTTCTTC,CATSDTNPPQGSEQFF
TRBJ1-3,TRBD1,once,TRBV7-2,TGTGCCAGCAGCCGGGACAGCTACTCTGGAAACACCATATATTTT,CASSRDSYSGNTIYF
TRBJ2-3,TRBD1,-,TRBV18,TGTGCCAGCTCTACCTGGGGGACAGGGACAGATACGCAGTATTTT,CASSTWGTGTDTQYF
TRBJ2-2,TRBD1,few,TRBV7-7,TGTGCTAGCAGCTTAACCTCGACAGGGTTGGTCGGGGAGCTGTTTTTT,CASSLTSTGLVGELFF
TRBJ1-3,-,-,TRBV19,TGTGCCAGTCTCCCGGATCCGGGGGGCACCATATATTTT,CASLPDPGGTIYF
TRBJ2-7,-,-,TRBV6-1,TGTGCCAGCAGTTTGGGGAGCTCCTACGAGCAGTACTTC,CASSLGSSYEQYF
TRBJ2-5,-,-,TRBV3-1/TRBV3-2,TGTGCCAGCAGCCAAGATCTGGTTAGTCTCGAGACCCAGTACTTC,CASSQDLVSLETQYF
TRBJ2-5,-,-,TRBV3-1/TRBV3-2,TGTGCCAGCAGCCAAGAATGGACTATACAAGAGACCCAGTACTTC,CASSQEWTIQETQYF
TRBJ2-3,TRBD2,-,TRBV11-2,TGTGCCAGCAGCTCAAAACTGGGGCTAGCGGGAGATAAAGATACGCAGTATTTT,CASSSKLGLAGDKDTQYF
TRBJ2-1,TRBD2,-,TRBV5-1,TGCGCCAGCAGCGCGGGGACTAGCGGGGTTTACAATGAGCAGTTCTTC,CASSAGTSGVYNEQFF
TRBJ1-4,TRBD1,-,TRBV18,TGTGCCAGCTCACTTCCGGGACAGGGGATGGTTGAAAAACTGTTTTTT,CASSLPGQGMVEKLFF
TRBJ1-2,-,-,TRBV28,TGTGCCAGCAGTTTGGAGGGCTGGGGGTATGGCTACACCTTC,CASSLEGWGYGYTF
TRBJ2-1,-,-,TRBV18,TGTGCCAGCTCACCACCGACGGAGAATGAGCAGTTCTTC,CASSPPTENEQFF
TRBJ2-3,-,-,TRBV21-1,TGTGCCAGCAGCAACGACCCGAGGCACACAGATACGCAGTATTTT,CASSNDPRHTDTQYF
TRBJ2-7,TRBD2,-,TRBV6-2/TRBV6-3,TGTGCCAGCAGCCCCACTAGCGGGAGTTTCTACGAGCAGTACTTC,CASSPTSGSFYEQYF
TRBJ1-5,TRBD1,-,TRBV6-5,TGTGCCAGCAGGGGACAGTATGGTCAGCCCCAGCATTTT,CASRGQYGQPQHF
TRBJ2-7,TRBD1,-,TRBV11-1,TGTGCCAGCAGCCCCCGGGACAGGACCTACGAGCAGTACTTC,CASSPRDRTYEQYF
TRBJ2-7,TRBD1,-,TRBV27,TGTGCCAGCAGTTTGACCGGGACAGGGGCCTACGAGCAGTACTTC,CASSLTGTGAYEQYF
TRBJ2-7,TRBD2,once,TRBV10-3,TGTGCCATCAGTGCCTCTAGCGGGAGAGCTGGCGAGCAGTACTTC,CAISASSGRAGEQYF
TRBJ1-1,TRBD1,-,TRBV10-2,TGCGCCAGCAGTGAGATAGACAGGGGGGTAGGCACTGAAGCTTTCTTT,CASSEIDRGVGTEAFF
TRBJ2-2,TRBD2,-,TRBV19,TGTGCCAGTAGTGCAGCTAGCGGTATGAACACCGGGGAGCTGTTTTTT,CASSAASGMNTGELFF